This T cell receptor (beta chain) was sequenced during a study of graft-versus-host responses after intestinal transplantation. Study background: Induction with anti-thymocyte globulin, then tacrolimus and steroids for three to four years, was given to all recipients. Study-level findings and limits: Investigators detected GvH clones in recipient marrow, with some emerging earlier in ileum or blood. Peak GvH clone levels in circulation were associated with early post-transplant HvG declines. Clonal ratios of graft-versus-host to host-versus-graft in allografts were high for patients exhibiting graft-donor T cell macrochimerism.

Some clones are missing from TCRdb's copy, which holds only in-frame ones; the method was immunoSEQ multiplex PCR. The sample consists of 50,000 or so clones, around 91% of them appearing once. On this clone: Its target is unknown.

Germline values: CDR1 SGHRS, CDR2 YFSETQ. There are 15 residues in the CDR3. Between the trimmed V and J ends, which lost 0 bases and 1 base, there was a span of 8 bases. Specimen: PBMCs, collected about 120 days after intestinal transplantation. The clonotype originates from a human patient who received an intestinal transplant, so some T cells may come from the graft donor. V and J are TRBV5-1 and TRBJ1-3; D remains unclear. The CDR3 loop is CASSLEGFSGNTIYF. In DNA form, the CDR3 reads TGCGCCAGCAGCTTGGAGGGTTTTTCTGGAAACACCATATATTTT.